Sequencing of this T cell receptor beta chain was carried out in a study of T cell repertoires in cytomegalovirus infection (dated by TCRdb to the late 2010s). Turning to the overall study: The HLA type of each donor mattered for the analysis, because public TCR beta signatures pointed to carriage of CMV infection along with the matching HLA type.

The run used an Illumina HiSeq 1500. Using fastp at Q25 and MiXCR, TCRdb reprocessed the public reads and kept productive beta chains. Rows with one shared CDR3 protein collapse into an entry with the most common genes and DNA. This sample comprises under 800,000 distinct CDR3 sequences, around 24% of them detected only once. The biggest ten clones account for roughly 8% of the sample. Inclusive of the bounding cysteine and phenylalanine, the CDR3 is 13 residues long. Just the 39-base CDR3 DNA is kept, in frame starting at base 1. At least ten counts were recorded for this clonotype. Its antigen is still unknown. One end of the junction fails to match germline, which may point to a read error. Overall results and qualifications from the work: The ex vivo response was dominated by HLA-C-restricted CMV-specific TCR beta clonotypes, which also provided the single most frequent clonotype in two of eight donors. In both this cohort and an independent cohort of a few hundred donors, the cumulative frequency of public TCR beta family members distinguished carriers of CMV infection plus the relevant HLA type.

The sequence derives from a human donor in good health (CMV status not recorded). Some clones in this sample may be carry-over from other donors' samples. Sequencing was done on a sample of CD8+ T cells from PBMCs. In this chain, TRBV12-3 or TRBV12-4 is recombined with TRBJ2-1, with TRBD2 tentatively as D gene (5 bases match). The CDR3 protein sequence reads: CASSLASYNEQFF. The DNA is TGTGCCAGCAGCTTAGCGAGTTACAATGAGCAGTTCTTC.